The clone carrying this T cell receptor beta chain was observed a few times. This sample was included in a study of blood T cell repertoires in COVID-19. Participants came from some 26 US areas, aged about 18 to 89 years. Per the study methods: It was from reference gene primer amplification that nucleated cell counts were estimated. Libraries were prepared by immunoSEQ multiplex PCR; TCRdb keeps only in-frame clonotypes and omits some of them. From that table come the V and J calls and clone size; the DNA was used to work out D and trimming. The sample yields roughly 200,000 clones, nearly 90% seen once. This receptor was obtained from a woman in her thirties with acute COVID-19. The sequenced sample was PBMCs or T cells enriched from blood (not recorded which).

The CDR3 nucleotides read TGCGCCAGCAGCTTGGGTGGGGCTATCAGGACCCAGTACTTC. This codes for CASSLGGAIRTQYF. The chain has TRBV5-1 and TRBJ2-5; possibly TRBD1 for D (5 bases). CDR3 length: 14 residues. Trimming shortened V by 0 bases and J by 7 bases, and 13 bases separated the two germline ends. CDR1 is SGHRS and CDR2 is YFSETQ in the germline V gene.